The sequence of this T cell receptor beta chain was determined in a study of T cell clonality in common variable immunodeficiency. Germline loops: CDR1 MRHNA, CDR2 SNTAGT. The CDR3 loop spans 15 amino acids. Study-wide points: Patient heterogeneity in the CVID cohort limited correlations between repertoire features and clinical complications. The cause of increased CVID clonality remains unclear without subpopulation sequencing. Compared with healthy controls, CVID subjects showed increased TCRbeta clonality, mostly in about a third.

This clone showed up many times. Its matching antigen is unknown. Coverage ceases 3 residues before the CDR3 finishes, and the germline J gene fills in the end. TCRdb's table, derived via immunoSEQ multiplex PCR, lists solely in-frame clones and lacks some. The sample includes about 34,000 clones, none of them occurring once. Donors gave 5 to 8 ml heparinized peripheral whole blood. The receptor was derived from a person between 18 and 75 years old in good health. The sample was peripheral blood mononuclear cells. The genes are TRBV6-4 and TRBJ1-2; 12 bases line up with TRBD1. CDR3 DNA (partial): TGTGCCAGCAGTGACTCGGGACAGGGGGCGGACGGC. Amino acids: CASSDSGQGADG. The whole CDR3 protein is CASSDSGQGADGYTF.